Listed here are 8 T cell receptor beta chains from one sample, sequenced in a study of blood T cell repertoires in COVID-19. Method: immunoSEQ multiplex PCR; TCRdb's copy keeps in-frame clones and lacks some. The sample has 200,000 to 250,000 clones; 87% are singletons. Sequenced: PBMCs or T cells enriched from blood (not recorded which). The receptors stem from a woman aged 25 to 39 with acute COVID-19.

The chain has TRBV11-2 and TRBJ2-7; D gene ambiguous. Germline values: CDR1 SGHAT, CDR2 FQNNGV. The V end lost 4 bases, the J end lost 6 bases, and 13 bases lay between the germline ends. CDR3 length equals 13 residues. CDR3 loop: CASSSVLEREQYF. CDR3 coding DNA: TGTGCCAGCAGCTCGGTGCTGGAGCGCGAGCAGTACTTC.

This clone was observed a few times. V and J are TRBV18 and TRBJ1-5; 8 bases match TRBD1. The junction had 9 bases not matched to a gene; V was cut back by 5 bases and J by 0 bases. This CDR3 spans 17 amino acids. Germline V gene lookup returns CDR1 KGHSH and CDR2 LQKENI. The CDR3 here is CASSDGQGKYSNQPQHF. For the CDR3, the DNA is TGTGCCAGCTCAGATGGACAGGGCAAATATAGCAATCAGCCCCAGCATTTT.

The rearrangement uses TRBV11-2 and TRBJ1-2, with a tentative D call TRBD1 (5 bases). Germline V lookup: CDR1 SGHAT, CDR2 FQNNGV. The V gene lost 0 bases and the J gene lost 4 bases, with 9 bases spanning the gap. CDR3 length: 14 residues. The CDR3 here is CASSLDGTTYGYTF. Here the CDR3 DNA reads TGTGCCAGCAGCTTAGACGGGACTACCTATGGCTACACCTTC.

The chain recombines TRBV4-2 with TRBJ1-2; possibly TRBD1 for D (6 bases). Trimming removed 3 bases from V and 2 bases from J, with 16 bases in between. This CDR3 is 16 amino acids long. Germline CDR1 reads LGHNA; CDR2 reads YNFKEQ. The CDR3 DNA is TGTGCCAGCAGCCAGAAGGGGGGGGGCCGCAACTATGGCTACACCTTC. Protein product: CASSQKGGGRNYGYTF.

The rearrangement uses TRBV4-3 and TRBJ2-5, with D possibly TRBD1 on 5 matching bases. V lost 0 bases and J 3 bases, leaving 8 bases between the germline ends. Germline CDR1 and CDR2: LGHNA and YSLEER. The length of the CDR3 is 14 residues. The CDR3 here is CASSQEAGKETQYF. DNA of the CDR3: TGCGCCAGCAGCCAAGAGGCAGGGAAAGAGACCCAGTACTTC.

This clone has only a few counts. DNA of the CDR3: TGTGCCAGCAGTTACCTAGCCAGCCCCCAGCATTTT. Amino acids: CASSYLASPQHF. This chain joins TRBV12-3 or TRBV12-4 and TRBJ1-5; D call uncertain. This CDR3 region has 12 residues. Trimming removed 4 bases from V and 10 bases from J, with 11 bases in between.

V usage is TRBV27 and J usage is TRBJ1-1, with 10 bases matching TRBD1. V was pared by 2 bases and J by 4 bases, with 7 bases of the junction left unmatched. Germline V CDR1 and CDR2: MNHEY, SMNVEV (reference sequence). This CDR3 is built from 16 residues. The DNA of the CDR3 is TGTGCCAGCAGTTTACGGGACAGGGGAGGAGGCACTGAAGCTTTCTTT. Residues: CASSLRDRGGGTEAFF.

The chain recombines TRBV12-5 with TRBJ2-7; D perhaps matches TRBD1 (8 bases). CDR1 is LGHNT, CDR2 FRNRAP, per germline. The CDR3 sequence is 14 residues long. The germline V and J ends were trimmed by 8 bases and 3 bases, with 17 bases remaining between them. The DNA of the CDR3 is TGTGCTAGTATGGGGGGGACAGGTGACTACGAGCAGTACTTC. Its translation: CASMGGTGDYEQYF.